Listed here is a single TCR beta chain. Its target is unknown. Investigators isolated RNA and reverse transcribed it into cDNA to act as the sequencing template. The data were produced by immunoSEQ multiplex PCR, yet TCRdb's version contains in-frame clones alone and is incomplete. The sample lists around 190,000 clones, about three fifths seen once, with under 1.5% in the top ten. This specimen comes from a study of CD8+ T cells in alopecia areata. Regarding treatment: oral pan-JAK inhibitor, 5-10 mg twice daily. Investigators sorted PBMCs to obtain both CD4+ and CD8+ T cells. General observations from the study: A great number of expanded lesional clones endured in scalp and blood during tofacitinib. Normal scalp showed lower clonality than lesional scalp, especially alopecia totalis/universalis.

V was cut by 5 bases and J by 6 bases, with 19 bases left in between. In germline, CDR1 is SGHTA, CDR2 FQGNSA. The CDR3 length is 15 residues. The chain has TRBV7-2 and TRBJ1-2, with D tentatively TRBD1 (6 bases). The input for sequencing was CD4+ T cells sorted from blood, taken around week 50, from a patient treated with tofacitinib. This sequence originates from a human donor with alopecia areata. CDR3 sequence reads: CASSPAWRGMDGYTF. CDR3 nucleotides: TGTGCCAGCAGCCCCGCTTGGAGGGGGATGGATGGCTACACCTTC.